Presented here are 22 T cell receptor beta chains from one specimen sequenced in a study of shared clonotypes between healthy human individuals. Terminally differentiated effector memory CD45RA+ cells were excluded by CCR7 positive selection of CD45RO-negative cells. Profiled with immunoSEQ multiplex PCR; TCRdb holds only in-frame clones, not every one. The sample lists around 1,900,000 clones, roughly 93% occurring once. Sequencing input: naive CD8+ T cells from PBMCs. The receptors were gathered from a man aged 18 to 29 in good health. Some clones in this sample may be carry-over from other donors' samples.

The CDR3 sequence: CASSPWDRGRETQYF. CDR3 sequence (DNA): TGTGCCAGCAGCCCCTGGGACAGGGGGCGAGAGACCCAGTACTTC. The chain combines TRBV11-2 with TRBJ2-5; 12 bases are a match to TRBD1. Per germline, CDR1 SGHAT and CDR2 FQNNGV. This CDR3 contains 15 residues. J was trimmed by 4 bases and V by 5 bases; bases with no gene match: 5.

The chain couples TRBV5-5 to TRBJ2-7; D possibly corresponds to TRBD1 (6 bases). Germline loops: CDR1 SGHKS, CDR2 YYEKEE (reference sequence). CDR3 length: 13 amino acids. V lost 3 bases to trimming and J lost 2 bases, with 9 bases between them. The CDR3 sequence is CASSSGTTYEQYF. The CDR3 coding sequence is TGTGCCAGCAGCTCCGGGACAACCTACGAGCAGTACTTC.

This sequence joins TRBV2 and TRBJ2-7; TRBD2 agrees at 7 bases. After removal of 2 bases from V and 0 bases from J, the junction contained 7 bases not matched to a gene. Germline assignment: CDR1 SNHLY and CDR2 FYNNEI. CDR3 length equals 16 residues. CDR3 coding DNA: TGTGCCAGCAGTGAATTTCGTCTAGCGGCCTCCTACGAGCAGTACTTC. Translating it yields CASSEFRLAASYEQYF.

In this sample, this clone turned up once. The chain carries TRBV23-1 and TRBJ2-7; D may be TRBD1 (6 bases). TRBV23-1 belongs to the ORF category, with a function that is uncertain. Trimming removed 3 bases from V and 2 bases from J, with 14 bases in between. The CDR3 is made up of 15 amino acids. The CDR3 DNA reads as TGCGCCAGCAGTCATAGGGGGAGCACTACCTACGAGCAGTACTTC. As protein: CASSHRGSTTYEQYF.

The chain couples TRBV25-1 to TRBJ1-2; 9 bases align to TRBD1. Germline values: CDR1 MGHDK, CDR2 SYGVNS. The CDR3 extends over 16 amino acids. J was trimmed by 3 bases and V by 4 bases; bases with no gene match: 9. CDR3 nucleotides: TGTGCCAGCAGTGGATCCGGGACAGGGAAGTACTATGGCTACACCTTC. This gives the protein CASSGSGTGKYYGYTF.

The chain has TRBV28 and TRBJ2-7, with D perhaps being TRBD1 or TRBD2 (5 bases each). The CDR3 loop spans 16 amino acids. Looked up from germline, CDR1 is MDHEN and CDR2 is SYDVKM. Trimming removed 1 base from V and 1 base from J, with 14 bases in between. CDR3 in DNA: TGTGCCAGCAGTTTATCGGTGCAGGGAGTATCCTACGAGCAGTACTTC. This codes for CASSLSVQGVSYEQYF.

The rearrangement joins TRBV2 to TRBJ2-1, with 10 bases lining up with TRBD2. The CDR3 covers 16 residues. Germline assignment: CDR1 SNHLY and CDR2 FYNNEI. Trimming cost V 2 bases and J 8 bases; bases outside gene matches: 9. CDR3 region: CASSEQLAGPRYEQFF. The DNA for the CDR3 is TGTGCCAGCAGTGAACAACTAGCGGGGCCGCGCTATGAGCAGTTCTTC.

This chain uses TRBV2 with TRBJ2-7; 7 bases are a match to TRBD1. CDR3 length: 15 amino acids. The trim removed 4 bases at V and 2 bases at J, leaving 8 bases unmatched. The germline V gene encodes CDR1 SNHLY and CDR2 FYNNEI. The CDR3 region is CASSGGNDRAYEQYF. CDR3 nucleotide sequence: TGTGCCAGCAGTGGAGGTAACGACAGGGCCTACGAGCAGTACTTC.

The chain carries TRBV28 and TRBJ2-1; D is uncertain. Trimming removed 2 bases at V and 0 bases at J, with 8 bases between. The germline V gene has CDR1 MDHEN and CDR2 SYDVKM. There are 15 residues in the CDR3. As DNA, the CDR3 is TGTGCCAGCAGTTTAGAAATAAGCTCCTACAATGAGCAGTTCTTC. Amino acids: CASSLEISSYNEQFF.

The chain combines TRBV4-2 with TRBJ2-5; D is perhaps TRBD1 or TRBD2 (5 bases each). Germline CDR1 LGHNA, CDR2 YNFKEQ. CDR3 size: 14 residues. V lost 3 bases to trimming and J lost 8 bases, with 16 bases between them. CDR3 in DNA: TGTGCCAGCAGCCAGTTGGGACGGGGTGTAACCCAGTACTTC. Protein: CASSQLGRGVTQYF.

The V gene is TRBV5-1, the J gene TRBJ2-2, with D possibly TRBD1 on 6 matching bases. Germline assignment: CDR1 SGHRS and CDR2 YFSETQ. Trimming removed 8 bases from V and 0 bases from J, with 11 bases in between. This CDR3 spans 14 amino acids. The CDR3 DNA reads TGCGCCAGTCGACAGGTTACGAACACCGGGGAGCTGTTTTTT. Translation gives CASRQVTNTGELFF.

J is TRBJ2-7 and V is TRBV5-5; D is unclear. This CDR3 region has 13 residues. Germline V gene sequence: CDR1 SGHKS, CDR2 YYEKEE (reference sequence). V lost 7 bases and J 2 bases, leaving 13 bases between the germline ends. This CDR3 is CASGYRQAYEQYF. CDR3 DNA: TGTGCCAGCGGTTACCGGCAGGCCTACGAGCAGTACTTC.

The chain employs TRBV5-5 and TRBJ1-1, with D possibly TRBD1 on 5 matching bases. Germline-derived CDR1 and CDR2 are SGHKS and YYEKEE (reference sequence). The CDR3 totals 13 residues. V was clipped by 2 bases and J by 6 bases, with 11 bases between them. CDR3 sequence reads: CASSFRDVSEAFF. CDR3 in DNA: TGTGCCAGCAGCTTCAGGGATGTTTCTGAAGCTTTCTTT. Full variable domain (rest looked up from reference TRBV5-5 and TRBJ1-1): DAGVTQSPTHLIKTRGQQVTLRCSPISGHKSVSWYQQVLGQGPQFIFQYYEKEERGRGNFPDRFSARQFPNYSSELNVNALLLGDSALYLCASSFRDVSEAFFGQGTRLTVV.

The chain links TRBV19 to TRBJ1-5, with D hard to call. This CDR3 region has 15 residues. The V gene lost 1 base and the J gene lost 2 bases, with 9 bases spanning the gap. Germline V CDR1 and CDR2: LNHDA, SQIVND (reference sequence). In DNA, the CDR3 is TGTGCCAGTAGTATAGTTGCCGCGGGCAATCAGCCCCAGCATTTT. Residues: CASSIVAAGNQPQHF.

This sequence joins TRBV2 and TRBJ2-7; weak D call: TRBD1 (6 bases). V was cut by 4 bases and J by 0 bases, with 13 bases left in between. Per germline, CDR1 SNHLY and CDR2 FYNNEI. This CDR3 has 15 amino acids. This chain's CDR3 is CASSVGQGHSYEQYF. DNA of the CDR3: TGTGCCAGCAGTGTGGGGCAGGGGCACTCCTACGAGCAGTACTTC.

The chain has TRBV27 and TRBJ2-7, with TRBD2 matching 10 bases. The trim removed 5 bases at V and 6 bases at J, leaving 10 bases unmatched. CDR3 length: 15 amino acids. Germline CDR1 reads MNHEY; CDR2 reads SMNVEV (reference sequence). For the CDR3, the DNA is TGTGCCAGCAGTCTCCTCGCTAGCGGGAGTGCCGAGCAGTACTTC. Amino acid sequence: CASSLLASGSAEQYF.

V gene TRBV13 combines with J gene TRBJ2-7, with D perhaps TRBD1 or TRBD2 (5 bases each). Germline V lookup: CDR1 PRHDT, CDR2 FYEKMQ (reference sequence). V lost 1 base and J 8 bases, leaving 9 bases between the germline ends. This CDR3 is 12 amino acids long. The CDR3 DNA reads TGTGCCAGCAGCTTAGACCGGGGCCAGCAGTACTTC. Amino acid sequence: CASSLDRGQQYF.

The J gene is TRBJ2-2, the V gene TRBV29-1, with D possibly TRBD2 on 5 matching bases. The CDR3 is 13 amino acids. Germline loops: CDR1 SQVTM, CDR2 ANQGSEA. Trimming took off 3 bases at V and 3 bases at J, with 8 bases between the two ends. Here the CDR3 reads CSVETTDTGELFF. DNA of the CDR3: TGCAGCGTTGAGACTACAGACACCGGGGAGCTGTTTTTT.

The chain has TRBV11-2 and TRBJ2-7; D gene unclear. V was pared by 5 bases and J by 0 bases, with 8 bases between. Germline values: CDR1 SGHAT, CDR2 FQNNGV. The CDR3 has 13 residues. This CDR3 is CASSPMSSYEQYF. The DNA of the CDR3 is TGTGCCAGCAGCCCAATGAGCTCCTACGAGCAGTACTTC.

The rearrangement uses TRBV7-8 and TRBJ2-3, with D uncertain. The CDR3 runs 17 residues. V was shortened by 8 bases and J by 0 bases, with 21 bases between the two germline ends. Germline CDR1 is SGHVS and CDR2 is FQNEAQ. The CDR3 DNA follows: TGTGCCAGCTCAATACCCGGTAGATCGTCTAGCACAGATACGCAGTATTTT. It codes for CASSIPGRSSSTDTQYF.

V and J are TRBV27 and TRBJ2-1, with TRBD1 as a possible D gene (7 bases). CDR3 length: 14 residues. The germline V gene has CDR1 MNHEY and CDR2 SMNVEV (reference sequence). V lost 4 bases to trimming and J lost 5 bases, with 12 bases between them. The DNA for the CDR3 is TGTGCCAGCAGTTCGCAGGGGGGTGACAATGAGCAGTTCTTC. This translates into CASSSQGGDNEQFF.

The chain has TRBV9 and TRBJ2-7; 8 bases line up with TRBD1. This CDR3 has 15 residues. CDR1 is SGDLS and CDR2 is YYNGEE in the germline V gene. The V segment lost 5 bases and the J segment 0 bases; nucleotides outside the gene matches: 7. Written as DNA, the CDR3 is TGTGCCAGCAGTATTTCAGGGGGCCTCTCCTACGAGCAGTACTTC. It codes for CASSISGGLSYEQYF.